The rows below give T cell receptor beta chains drawn from one sample of a study of glioma-infiltrating T cells. TCRdb used MiXCR to reprocess the multiplex PCR reads, holding one entry per CDR3 protein. In the table there are over 80,000 distinct CDR3 sequences, around 40% of which are singletons. The material sequenced was glioma tissue, nonneoplastic brain tissue, or PBMCs (not recorded which). The source is a human donor with low-grade glioma or glioblastoma, undergoing nonglioma brain surgery, or in good health (not recorded which). The CDR3 runs from the conserved cysteine through the conserved F or W. A D gene is named only where the DNA matches it firmly. Only some rows state a clone size, as once, few, many or a class for expanded clones.

once | TRBJ1-3 | NA | TRBV5-1 | TGCACCAGCAGCTTCTCCCAGAGGGGGTCCTCTGGAAACACCATATATTTT | CTSSFSQRGSSGNTIYF
many | TRBJ2-7 | NA | TRBV7-2 | TGTGCCAGCAGCTTAGTAGGGACCTACGAGCAGTACTTC | CASSLVGTYEQYF
many | TRBJ2-1 | TRBD2 | TRBV20-1 | TGCAGTGCTAGTGTAGCGGGAAAGTACAATGAGCAGTTCTTC | CSASVAGKYNEQFF
NA | TRBJ1-2 | NA | TRBV10-2 | TGTGCCAACAGTGAGTTTTCGTCGGAGGAGTTGAACTATGGCTACACCTTT | CANSEFSSEELNYGYTF
many | TRBJ1-2 | NA | TRBV20-1 | TGCAGTGCTAGGCCCCCGGGAAGTCTCGGTAACTATGGCTACACCTTC | CSARPPGSLGNYGYTF
few | TRBJ2-7 | NA | TRBV29-1 | TGCAGCGGGTGGGACGGATTATCCTACGAGCAGTACTTC | CSGWDGLSYEQYF
many | TRBJ2-5 | TRBD2 | TRBV10-1 | TGCGCCAGCTTAGAAGCGGGGGGTCAAGAGACCCAGTACTTC | CASLEAGGQETQYF
NA | TRBJ1-5 | NA | TRBV20-1 | TGCAGTGCTACGTACATACAGGGAGGCAATCAGCCCCAGCATTTT | CSATYIQGGNQPQHF
once | TRBJ2-3 | NA | TRBV7-9 | TGTGCCAGCATCCCAAGGTCGCCGGGAACCACAGATACGCAGTATTTT | CASIPRSPGTTDTQYF
many | TRBJ2-5 | TRBD2 | TRBV10-3 | TGTGCCATCAGGCCTAGCGGGCCCCAAGAGACCCAGTACTTC | CAIRPSGPQETQYF
NA | TRBJ1-3 | NA | TRBV6-1 | TGTGCCAGCCGAGGTACAGGCTCTGGAAGCACCATATATTTT | CASRGTGSGSTIYF
many | TRBJ1-2 | NA | TRBV20-1 | TGCAGTGCTAGAGAGTTAACAGCTGACCTCTATGGCTACACCTTC | CSARELTADLYGYTF
few | TRBJ1-1 | NA | TRBV7-9 | TGTGCCAGCAGCTTAGCACTCCTGGGCACTGGAGCCTTCTTT | CASSLALLGTGAFF
NA | TRBJ1-5 | NA | TRBV15 | TGTCCCACCAGCAGAGATGAGCAACCGGATACGCAGCATTTT | CPTSRDEQPDTQHF
NA | TRBJ2-7 | NA | TRBV7-2 | TGTGCCAGCAGCCCTAGCCCAGGGATCTACGAGCAGTACTTC | CASSPSPGIYEQYF
many | TRBJ2-1 | NA | TRBV29-1 | TGCAGCGGTAGAAACAATGAGCAGTTCTTC | CSGRNNEQFF
NA | TRBJ1-1 | TRBD1 | TRBV4-1 | TGCGCCAGCCCCGGACAGGGGGCTGCCACTGAAGCTTTCTTT | CASPGQGAATEAFF
many | TRBJ2-7 | NA | TRBV2 | TGTGCCAGCTCCGGGGACGGACTCTACTTC | CASSGDGLYF
many | TRBJ2-2 | NA | TRBV10-3 | TGTGCCATCAGTGACAGGAACACCGGGGAGCTGTTTTTT | CAISDRNTGELFF
many | TRBJ2-1 | NA | TRBV5-1 | TGCGCCAGCAGCACGGACCGAAACAATGAGCAGTTCTTC | CASSTDRNNEQFF
NA | TRBJ2-6 | NA | TRBV6-5 | TGTGCCAGCAGTTCCGTGGGGCAACCTGGGGCCAACGTCCTAGCTTTC | CASSSVGQPGANVLAF
many | TRBJ2-7 | TRBD1 | TRBV6-2/TRBV6-3 | TGTGCCAGCAGTTATCTTCCGGGACAGGACATCTCCTACGAGCAGTACTTC | CASSYLPGQDISYEQYF